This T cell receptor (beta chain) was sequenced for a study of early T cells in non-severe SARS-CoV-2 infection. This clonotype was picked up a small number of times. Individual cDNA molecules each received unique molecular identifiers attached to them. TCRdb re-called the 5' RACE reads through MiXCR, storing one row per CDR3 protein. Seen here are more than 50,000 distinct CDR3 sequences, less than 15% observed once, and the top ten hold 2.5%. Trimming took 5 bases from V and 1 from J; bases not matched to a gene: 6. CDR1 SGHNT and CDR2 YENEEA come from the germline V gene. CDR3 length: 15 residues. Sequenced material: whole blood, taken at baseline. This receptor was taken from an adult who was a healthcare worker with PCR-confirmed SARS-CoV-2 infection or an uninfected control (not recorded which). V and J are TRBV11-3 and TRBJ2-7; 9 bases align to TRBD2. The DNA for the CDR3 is TGTGCCAGCAGCCGACTAGCGGATGCTTCCTACGAGCAGTACTTC. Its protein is CASSRLADASYEQYF.